This TCR beta chain derives from a study of blood T cell repertoires in COVID-19. Study context: COVID-19 samples collected from the United States, Italy and Spain covered acute and convalescent phases.

In terms of age and location, participants ranged from roughly 18 to 90 years and lived in about 25 US areas. Participant-given clinical history determined each cohort assignment. Germline values: CDR1 MNHEY, CDR2 SVGAGI. CDR3 size: 13 residues. J was trimmed by 4 bases and V by 9 bases; bases with no gene match: 6. Original analysis: Nucleated cell counts were estimated from reference gene primer amplification. Here immunoSEQ multiplex PCR was the method, and the copy in TCRdb shows in-frame clones only, minus some. For V, J and clone size, that table is used; D and trimming come from the DNA. Counted here are around 250,000 clones, over 75% occurring once; the ten biggest clones make up 9.1%. As for this clone: Other DNA sequences in this specimen translate into the identical CDR3.

This receptor was taken from a woman in her fifties or sixties with acute COVID-19. This rearrangement joins TRBV6-5 to TRBJ1-3; TRBD1 agrees at 7 bases. Material: PBMCs or T cells enriched from blood (not recorded which). CDR3: CASTGVSGNTIYF. Here the CDR3 DNA reads TGTGCCAGTACAGGGGTCTCGGGAAACACCATATATTTT.